One T cell receptor (beta chain) is described in this entry. These data originate in a study of blood T cell repertoires in COVID-19. Study as a whole: COVID-19 samples from acute and convalescent phases originated in the United States, Italy and Spain. From T cells, B-cell-depleted T cells, or PBMCs came the material, which was cDNA or gDNA.

The CDR3 is 13 amino acids. V was cut by 5 bases and J by 2 bases, with 9 bases left in between. As originally analysed: It was from reference gene primer amplification that nucleated cell counts were estimated. The repertoire was sequenced with immunoSEQ multiplex PCR; TCRdb's copy has only in-frame clones and lacks some. The V and J calls and clone size are taken from that table; D and trimming were inferred from the DNA. The profile shows about 220,000 clones, 80% to 85% of them singletons. The chain joins TRBV12-3 or TRBV12-4 to TRBJ1-2, with D maybe TRBD1 (5 bases). The clonotype originates from a man aged 25 to 40 with active or convalescent COVID-19. Source material: peripheral blood. The CDR3 sequence: CASSLGLNYGYTF. CDR3 nucleotides: TGTGCCAGCAGTCTGGGACTGAACTATGGCTACACCTTC.